These 29 T cell receptor beta chains were sequenced from one sample in a study of Graves' ophthalmopathy and Graves' hyperthyroidism. Scientists amplified the TCR beta CDR3 regions from RNA transcripts. HTBI primers were employed in first-round RT-PCR, then a second-round multiplex PCR followed. TCRdb ran MiXCR on the multiplex PCR reads and lists one entry per CDR3 protein. The sample has 450,000 to 600,000 distinct CDR3 sequences; roughly 40% are singletons. The sequenced material came from peripheral blood or thyroid tissue (not recorded which). These receptors were obtained from an adult man with Graves' hyperthyroidism.

In its sample, this clonotype was seen many times. This chain uses TRBV20-1 with TRBJ1-6; D not certain. Germline loops: CDR1 DFQATT, CDR2 SNEGSKA (reference sequence). This CDR3 has 14 amino acids. Trimming cost V 1 base and J 9 bases, with 13 bases left between them. CDR3 sequence: CSARAIPNTSPLHF. The CDR3, as DNA: TGCAGTGCTAGAGCCATCCCCAATACTTCACCCCTCCACTTT.

This clonotype was counted only a few times. A much bigger clone sits one base away, suggesting this may be a read error. The chain carries TRBV10-3 and TRBJ1-2, with unresolved D. Germline loops: CDR1 ENHRY, CDR2 SYGVKD. There are 14 residues in the CDR3. Deletions cut 2 bases from V and 5 bases from J, with 12 bases between. DNA of the CDR3: TGTGCCATCAGTGAGCTAGGCGGATCGTATGGCTACACCTTC. Translation: CAISELGGSYGYTF.

The rearrangement uses TRBV7-9 and TRBJ2-1; D may match TRBD1 or TRBD2 (5 bases each). Trimming removed 1 base from V and 8 bases from J, with 12 bases in between. Germline V gene sequence: CDR1 SEHNR, CDR2 FQNEAQ (reference sequence). The CDR3 sequence is 14 residues long. CDR3 loop: CASSLGGASDEQFF. Written as DNA, the CDR3 is TGTGCCAGCAGCTTAGGAGGGGCTTCCGATGAGCAGTTCTTC.

On this clonotype: This may arise from a read error, as a much more abundant clone is one base away. The V and J genes are TRBV6-1 and TRBJ1-3, with D hard to call. The CDR3 covers 16 residues. The germline V gene has CDR1 MNHNS and CDR2 SASEGT. V lost 4 bases, J lost 0 bases, and 13 bases lay in between. The chain's CDR3 is CASSGSLHLSGNTIYF. The CDR3 coding sequence is TGTGCCAGCAGTGGGAGTTTACATCTCTCTGGAAACACCATATATTTT.

This clonotype was found a few times. The CDR3 spells CASSPQAGQGTYEQYF. In DNA, the CDR3 is TGTGCCAGCAGCCCTCAAGCGGGACAGGGAACCTACGAGCAGTACTTC. This chain connects TRBV6-7 to TRBJ2-7; 9 bases are shared with TRBD1. TRBV6-7 is an open reading frame, and its role is uncertain. This CDR3 comprises 16 residues. With 6 bases clipped from V and 2 bases from J, the junction kept 11 bases outside the gene matches.

V is TRBV7-7 and J is TRBJ2-5; D may be TRBD2 (6 bases). Germline CDR1 and CDR2: SSHAT and FNYEAQ (reference sequence). This CDR3 comprises 12 residues. This chain's CDR3 is CASGTNQETQYF. Written as DNA, the CDR3 is TGTGCTAGCGGAACGAACCAAGAGACCCAGTACTTC. Based on the CDR3 plus reference TRBV7-7 and TRBJ2-5, the full variable domain is GAGVSQSPRYKVTKRGQDVTLRCDPISSHATLYWYQQALGQGPEFLTYFNYEAQPDKSGLPSDRFSAERPEGSISTLTIQRTEQRDSAMYRCASGTNQETQYFGPGTRLLVL.

This clonotype was recorded a few times. A much larger clone is a single base away; this may be a read error. V usage is TRBV7-2 and J usage is TRBJ2-7; 8 nucleotides agree with TRBD2. Trimming removed 2 bases from V and 2 bases from J; junction bases left unmatched: 11. CDR3 length: 17 amino acids. Germline CDR1 SGHTA, CDR2 FQGNSA. The CDR3 region is CASSLPLGGGRAYEQYF. For the CDR3, the DNA is TGTGCCAGCAGCTTACCCCTCGGGGGGGGGCGCGCCTACGAGCAGTACTTC.

This clonotype was observed at least ten times. V is TRBV20-1 and J is TRBJ1-1, with a weak D call TRBD1 (5 bases). The CDR3 has 14 amino acids. V was clipped by 5 bases and J by 3 bases, with 16 bases between them. CDR1 and CDR2 from the germline V gene are DFQATT and SNEGSKA (reference sequence). In nucleotides, the CDR3 is TGCAGTGCTCCCCAAGGCCGGGGGTACACTGAAGCTTTCTTT. Amino acid sequence: CSAPQGRGYTEAFF.

The chain is built from TRBV19 and TRBJ1-2; no definite D call. The CDR3 consists of 15 residues. In germline, CDR1 is LNHDA, CDR2 SQIVND (reference sequence). The ends were cut back, 6 bases at V and 8 bases at J, with 22 bases in the middle. The CDR3 here is CASRSSRPQLWGYTF. The CDR3 coding sequence is TGTGCCAGTAGATCTTCCCGCCCTCAACTGTGGGGCTACACCTTC. Full variable domain (remainder filled in from reference TRBV19 and TRBJ1-2): DGGITQSPKYLFRKEGQNVTLSCEQNLNHDAMYWYRQDPGQGLRLIYYSQIVNDFQKGDIAEGYSVSREKKESFPLTVTSAQKNPTAFYLCASRSSRPQLWGYTFGSGTRLTVV.

The chain uses TRBV7-3 and TRBJ2-7; D is perhaps TRBD1 (7 bases). Trimming cost V 5 bases and J 2 bases, with 19 bases left between them. Germline CDR1 reads SGHTA; CDR2 reads FQGTGA. The CDR3 is 16 residues long. The CDR3 nucleotides are TGTGCCAGCAGCCTAGGGCAGGGGGGTAGTACCTACGAGCAGTACTTC. Translated: CASSLGQGGSTYEQYF.

In this sample, this clonotype turned up many times. This chain links TRBV10-3 with TRBJ2-7; D is unclear. V lost 7 bases to trimming and J lost 3 bases, with 10 bases between them. Germline CDR1 and CDR2: ENHRY and SYGVKD. CDR3 length: 12 residues. The CDR3 DNA reads as TGTGCCATCATGCTGGAAAACTACGAGCAGTACTTC. This translates into CAIMLENYEQYF.

This chain links TRBV25-1 with TRBJ2-7; maybe TRBD1 (5 bases). CDR1 and CDR2 from the germline V gene are MGHDK and SYGVNS. V lost 8 bases and J 7 bases, leaving 15 bases between the germline ends. The CDR3 is 12 amino acids. The CDR3 DNA is TGTGCCAGCCAGGGCGTCCGTTATGAGCAGTACTTC. Its translation: CASQGVRYEQYF.

This sequence joins TRBV20-1 and TRBJ2-5, with TRBD2 matching over 10 bases. This CDR3 has 14 residues. After removal of 5 bases from V and 4 bases from J, the junction contained 7 bases not matched to a gene. In germline, CDR1 is DFQATT, CDR2 SNEGSKA (reference sequence). The CDR3, as DNA: TGCAGTGCTCCGACTAGCGGGTGGACAGAGACCCAGTACTTC. Translation: CSAPTSGWTETQYF.

This clonotype was recorded a few times. Possible read error: a much larger clone is one base away. CDR3 in DNA: TGTGCCAGCAGGATCCCGGGACTAACATCCCACGAGCAGTACTTC. Protein: CASRIPGLTSHEQYF. This rearrangement joins TRBV2 to TRBJ2-7; 7 bases match TRBD2. CDR1 and CDR2 from the germline V gene are SNHLY and FYNNEI. The CDR3 is 15 residues long. Trimming removed 6 bases from V and 5 bases from J; junction bases left unmatched: 13. The whole variable domain, filled in from reference TRBV2 and TRBJ2-7, reads EPEVTQTPSHQVTQMGQEVILRCVPISNHLYFYWYRQILGQKVEFLVSFYNNEISEKSEIFDDQFSVERPDGSNFTLKIRSTKLEDSAMYFCASRIPGLTSHEQYFGPGTRLTVT.

This clonotype was counted many times. The chain uses TRBV7-9 and TRBJ1-1; a possible D gene is TRBD1 (6 bases). Trimming took 5 bases from V and 1 from J, leaving 14 bases between them. This CDR3 contains 15 residues. CDR1 is SEHNR, CDR2 FQNEAQ, per germline (reference sequence). The CDR3 DNA follows: TGTGCCAGCAGCCTCGAGGGACACTCGAACACTGAAGCTTTCTTT. It translates to CASSLEGHSNTEAFF.

Note on this clonotype: This could be a read error, since a much larger clone is one nucleotide away. CDR3 nucleotides: TGTGCCAGTAGTATGGTATTGGACACCCTGAGGGACGCTGAAGCTTTCTTT. This gives the protein CASSMVLDTLRDAEAFF. This chain uses TRBV19 with TRBJ1-1; D perhaps matches TRBD1 (5 bases). Germline V lookup: CDR1 LNHDA, CDR2 SQIVND (reference sequence). The CDR3 sequence is 17 residues long. The ends were cut back, 3 bases at V and 6 bases at J, with 23 bases in the middle.

The chain links TRBV5-1 to TRBJ2-7, with TRBD2 matching over 12 bases. The germline CDR1 and CDR2 sequences are SGHRS and YFSETQ. J was trimmed by 4 bases and V by 4 bases; bases with no gene match: 6. The CDR3 has 15 residues. The CDR3 nucleotides read TGCGCCAGCAGCCCGACTAGCGGGGGATTTTACGAGCAGTACTTC. Its protein product is CASSPTSGGFYEQYF.

Regarding this clonotype: A read error may account for a junction end that differs from germline. This sequence joins TRBV11-2 and TRBJ2-7; 7 nucleotides match TRBD2. The CDR3 is made up of 10 amino acids. Germline CDR1 reads SGHAT; CDR2 reads FQNNGV. The DNA of the CDR3 is TGTGCCAGCAGCTTAGGGATGCGGGAGTTC. It codes for CASSLGMREF.

The sample holds a few counts of this clonotype. The chain links TRBV15 to TRBJ2-7; TRBD1 matches 8 bases. V lost 8 bases to trimming and J lost 4 bases; unmatched junction nucleotides: 13. This CDR3 is 15 amino acids long. Germline lookup yields CDR1 LNHNV and CDR2 YYDKDF (reference sequence). DNA of the CDR3: TGTGCCACCGGCCAAGCCCCTGGACAGGGTTACGAGCAGTACTTC. Translation gives CATGQAPGQGYEQYF. Supplemented by reference TRBV15 and TRBJ2-7, the full variable domain reads DAMVIQNPRYQVTQFGKPVTLSCSQTLNHNVMYWYQQKSSQAPKLLFHYYDKDFNNEADTPDNFQSRRPNTSFCFLDIRSPGLGDTAMYLCATGQAPGQGYEQYFGPGTRLTVT.

The rearrangement joins TRBV10-3 to TRBJ1-6, with D maybe TRBD1 (6 bases). V shed 4 bases and J shed 10 bases, with 17 bases lying between them. The CDR3 has 15 residues. CDR1 and CDR2 from the germline V gene are ENHRY and SYGVKD. CDR3 amino acids: CAISGSGVGPSPLHF. CDR3 nucleotides: TGTGCCATCAGTGGCTCAGGGGTGGGGCCCTCACCCCTCCACTTT.

This clonotype was seen at least ten times. The J gene is TRBJ1-3, the V gene TRBV7-8; no reliable D call. Germline V gene lookup returns CDR1 SGHVS and CDR2 FQNEAQ. Trimming shortened V by 3 bases and J by 1 base, and 7 bases separated the two germline ends. The CDR3 is 14 amino acids. The CDR3 here is CASSFSQSGNTIYF. In nucleotides, the CDR3 is TGTGCCAGCAGCTTCAGTCAGTCTGGAAACACCATATATTTT.

The chain links TRBV29-1 to TRBJ2-7; D is possibly TRBD1 or TRBD2 (5 bases each). The end of the DNA aligns better with TRBJ2-1, so the J call may be wrong. Germline V gene lookup returns CDR1 SQVTM and CDR2 ANQGSEA. CDR3 length: 11 amino acids. The CDR3 nucleotides are TGCAGCCTTGGTGAGGGGACGAAGCAGTTCTTC. Its translation is CSLGEGTKQFF.

The table lists this clonotype with a few counts. The chain employs TRBV5-1 and TRBJ1-3; D unresolved. Per the germline V gene, CDR1 is SGHRS and CDR2 is YFSETQ. The CDR3 totals 15 residues. The V end was cut by 7 bases, the J end by 0 bases, with 14 bases between. The CDR3 DNA reads as TGCGCCAGCTTATATAAGATGGGCTCTGGAAACACCATATATTTT. Protein product: CASLYKMGSGNTIYF.

This chain links TRBV2 with TRBJ2-7; no clear D. V lost 8 bases and J lost 0, with 20 bases in between. The CDR3 contains 16 residues. Looked up from germline, CDR1 is SNHLY and CDR2 is FYNNEI. CDR3 bases: TGTGCCAGCGGGGTACCGTTTGGGGTTAGCTCCTACGAGCAGTACTTC. It encodes CASGVPFGVSSYEQYF.

The V call is TRBV28, the J call TRBJ2-7; the match to TRBD1 covers 9 bases. The V segment lost 6 bases and the J segment 2 bases; nucleotides outside the gene matches: 5. The CDR3 is 14 residues long. CDR1 and CDR2 (germline): MDHEN, SYDVKM. This chain's CDR3 is CASRDRGSTYEQYF. The CDR3 DNA reads TGTGCCAGCAGAGACAGGGGGTCGACCTACGAGCAGTACTTC.

At least ten counts were recorded for this clonotype. The chain joins TRBV5-1 to TRBJ2-7; the match to TRBD1 covers 7 bases. The V segment lost 4 bases and the J segment 0 bases; nucleotides outside the gene matches: 7. CDR3 size: 15 residues. CDR1 is SGHRS, CDR2 YFSETQ, per germline. The CDR3 is CASSIWTGSSYEQYF. In DNA form, the CDR3 reads TGCGCCAGCAGCATTTGGACAGGTAGCTCCTACGAGCAGTACTTC.

A remark on this clonotype: Since a much larger clone is just one base distant, this may be a read error. The chain employs TRBV5-1 and TRBJ1-2, with D unclear. Trimming removed 1 base at V and 6 bases at J, with 31 bases between. Germline CDR1 SGHRS, CDR2 YFSETQ. CDR3 length equals 20 residues. The CDR3 here is CASSLWVGPRDDLGLDGYTF. The CDR3, as DNA: TGCGCCAGCAGCTTGTGGGTCGGGCCTCGCGACGACCTAGGGCTTGATGGCTACACCTTC.

The chain employs TRBV25-1 and TRBJ1-1; D is ambiguous. The V gene lost 5 bases and the J gene lost 5 bases, with 27 bases spanning the gap. Germline loops: CDR1 MGHDK, CDR2 SYGVNS. The CDR3 consists of 18 residues. CDR3 sequence reads: CASSPVFNHGPRGTEAFF. The CDR3 DNA follows: TGTGCCAGCAGTCCCGTTTTCAATCACGGGCCCCGGGGTACTGAAGCTTTCTTT. Combining the CDR3 with reference TRBV25-1 and TRBJ1-1 gives the whole variable domain EADIYQTPRYLVIGTGKKITLECSQTMGHDKMYWYQQDPGMELHLIHYSYGVNSTEKGDLSSESTVSRIRTEHFPLTLESARPSHTSQYLCASSPVFNHGPRGTEAFFGQGTRLTVV.

Written as DNA, the CDR3 is TGTGCCAGCAGCGCGACGCGGGACCCGGGTTCACCCCTCCACTTT. Amino acid sequence: CASSATRDPGSPLHF. This chain links TRBV9 with TRBJ1-6, with a weak D call TRBD1 (5 bases). The CDR3 has 15 residues. Germline CDR1 SGDLS, CDR2 YYNGEE. Deletions cut 3 bases from V and 9 bases from J, with 16 bases between. Full variable domain (missing parts from reference TRBV9 and TRBJ1-6): DSGVTQTPKHLITATGQRVTLRCSPRSGDLSVYWYQQSLDQGLQFLIQYYNGEERAKGNILERFSAQQFPDLHSELNLSSLELGDSALYFCASSATRDPGSPLHFGNGTRLTVT.